A single sample gave rise to the 30 T cell receptor beta chains below, sequenced in a study of T cell responses to AZD1222 COVID-19 vaccine. The data were produced by immunoSEQ multiplex PCR, yet TCRdb's version contains in-frame clones alone and is incomplete. The sample lists roughly 140,000 clones; around 87% were seen once. This specimen consisted of peripheral blood, obtained 28 days after the second AZD1222 dose. Receptors originate from an adult who received the AZD1222 COVID-19 vaccine.

This clone has only a few counts. This chain uses TRBV3-1 (or the pseudogene TRBV3-2) with TRBJ2-1; D is unresolved. With 3 bases removed from V and 5 bases from J, the gap between germline ends came to 5 bases. This CDR3 contains 12 residues. In germline, CDR1 is LGHDT, CDR2 YNNKEL (reference sequence). The CDR3 loop is CASSHLNNEQFF. As DNA, the CDR3 is TGTGCCAGCAGCCACCTGAACAATGAGCAGTTCTTC.

V and J are TRBV7-2 and TRBJ2-3, with TRBD1 matching 7 bases. The CDR3 length is 15 residues. V trimming: 3 bases; J trimming: 2 bases; junction bases outside the gene matches: 5. Germline CDR1 reads SGHTA; CDR2 reads FQGNSA. CDR3 amino acids: CASSFGTDNTDTQYF. CDR3 DNA sequence: TGTGCCAGCAGCTTCGGGACAGATAACACAGATACGCAGTATTTT.

The CDR3 sequence: CASSNLAGGNTIYF. CDR3 DNA: TGTGCCAGCAGTAACCTGGCTGGCGGAAACACCATATATTTT. The chain combines TRBV2 with TRBJ1-3, with D hard to call. Deletions cut 5 bases from V and 4 bases from J, with 12 bases between. The CDR3 is made up of 14 amino acids. Germline CDR1 SNHLY, CDR2 FYNNEI.

This chain joins TRBV7-8 and TRBJ2-1, with TRBD2 identical over 11 bases. Germline V gene data show CDR1 as SGHVS and CDR2 as FQNEAQ. The CDR3 has 18 residues. J gave up 4 bases and V 5 bases, and 13 bases lay outside the gene matches. CDR3 sequence (DNA): TGTGCCAGCAGCAGGTGGCTAGCGGGAGGAATAGGGTACAATGAGCAGTTCTTC. Translated, it gives CASSRWLAGGIGYNEQFF. The variable domain in full, with the rest retrieved from reference TRBV7-8 and TRBJ2-1, is GAGVSQSPRYKVAKRGQDVALRCDPISGHVSLFWYQQALGQGPEFLTYFQNEAQLDKSGLPSDRFFAERPEGSVSTLKIQRTQQEDSAVYLCASSRWLAGGIGYNEQFFGPGTRLTVL.

This clone was observed a handful of times. The chain employs TRBV11-3 and TRBJ2-4; D remains unclear. This CDR3 has 13 residues. Germline CDR1 and CDR2: SGHNT and YENEEA. V lost 2 bases and J lost 2, with 4 bases in between. The DNA of the CDR3 is TGTGCCAGCAGCTTAAGTCCCAAAAACATTCAGTACTTC. As protein: CASSLSPKNIQYF.

As regards this clone: This sample includes further DNA sequences coding for the same CDR3. The CDR3 loop is CASSYSGGGTEAFF. CDR3 nucleotide sequence: TGTGCCAGCAGTTACTCGGGGGGCGGCACTGAAGCTTTCTTT. The chain employs TRBV6-6 and TRBJ1-1; possible D gene TRBD1, 6 bases. Trimming removed 0 bases from V and 4 bases from J, with 9 bases in between. Per the germline V gene, CDR1 is MNHNY and CDR2 is SVGAGI (reference sequence). The CDR3 is 14 residues long.

V usage is TRBV19 and J usage is TRBJ2-7; 9 bases are shared with TRBD2. This CDR3 has 15 amino acids. CDR1 and CDR2 from the germline V gene are LNHDA and SQIVND (reference sequence). V gave up 9 bases and J gave up 5 bases; unmatched junction bases: 14. This chain's CDR3 is CASTTSGTSSHEQYF. CDR3 DNA: TGTGCCAGCACAACCTCCGGGACTAGCTCTCACGAGCAGTACTTC.

Only one count was recorded for this clone. The chain couples TRBV19 to TRBJ1-5; D unclear. The CDR3 covers 12 residues. Germline CDR1 is LNHDA and CDR2 is SQIVND (reference sequence). V gave up 4 bases and J gave up 7 bases, with 8 bases separating them. CDR3 region: CASSKPYQPQHF. The CDR3 DNA is TGTGCCAGTAGTAAGCCGTACCAGCCCCAGCATTTT.

The chain links TRBV6-2 or TRBV6-3 to TRBJ2-1; 13 bases agree with TRBD2. V dropped 6 bases and J dropped 4; count of bases not matched to a gene: 6. CDR3 size: 16 residues. CDR1 and CDR2 from the germline V gene are MNHEY and SVGEGT. The CDR3 sequence: CASSPTSGRVYNEQFF. DNA for the CDR3: TGTGCCAGCAGCCCTACTAGCGGGAGGGTGTACAATGAGCAGTTCTTC.

The chain employs TRBV9 and TRBJ2-1; 10 bases agree with TRBD2. Germline V gene lookup returns CDR1 SGDLS and CDR2 YYNGEE. CDR3 size: 15 residues. V lost 3 bases, J lost 7 bases, and 7 bases stayed unmatched. The CDR3 nucleotides read TGTGCCAGCAGCGCGTCTAGCGGGAGTCTGAATGAGCAGTTCTTC. Translated: CASSASSGSLNEQFF. The full variable domain, in which reference TRBV9 and TRBJ2-1 provide the parts outside the CDR3, is DSGVTQTPKHLITATGQRVTLRCSPRSGDLSVYWYQQSLDQGLQFLIQYYNGEERAKGNILERFSAQQFPDLHSELNLSSLELGDSALYFCASSASSGSLNEQFFGPGTRLTVL.

A single count supports this clone. The chain uses TRBV6-6 and TRBJ1-6; a possible D gene is TRBD1 (5 bases). The length of the CDR3 is 13 residues. Germline CDR1 and CDR2: MNHNY and SVGAGI (reference sequence). The V end was cut by 7 bases, the J end by 9 bases, with 13 bases between. CDR3 protein: CASNLSQGSPLHF. In DNA form, the CDR3 reads TGTGCCAGCAACTTAAGCCAGGGTTCACCCCTCCACTTT.

The chain recombines TRBV28 with TRBJ2-2, with 9 nucleotides matching TRBD2. The CDR3 covers 15 residues. The V gene end was trimmed by 10 bases and the J gene end by 3 bases; junction bases not matched to a gene: 9. Per the germline V gene, CDR1 is MDHEN and CDR2 is SYDVKM. CDR3 in amino acids: CATQGTSTYTGELFF. The CDR3 DNA is TGTGCCACCCAAGGGACTAGCACATACACCGGGGAGCTGTTTTTT.

The chain employs TRBV7-3 and TRBJ2-7; TRBD2 matches at 7 bases. CDR1 and CDR2 (germline): SGHTA, FQGTGA. CDR3 length: 16 amino acids. Germline trimming cut 0 bases from V and 4 bases from J; bases unmatched to any gene: 9. The DNA of the CDR3 is TGTGCCAGCAGCTTAACCGGCGGCGGGAGTACTTACGAGCAGTACTTC. Encoded protein: CASSLTGGGSTYEQYF.

This sequence joins TRBV13 and TRBJ2-2; the match to TRBD1 covers 9 bases. V lost 5 bases, J lost 5 bases, and 9 bases stayed unmatched. Germline-derived CDR1 and CDR2 are PRHDT and FYEKMQ (reference sequence). CDR3 length: 16 amino acids. DNA of the CDR3: TGTGCCAGCAGCCCCTGGACAGGGGATACAACCGGGGAGCTGTTTTTT. Translated, it gives CASSPWTGDTTGELFF.

This clone showed up many times. The rearrangement links TRBV11-3 to TRBJ2-1; maybe TRBD2 (5 bases). This CDR3 is built from 13 residues. Germline V CDR1 and CDR2: SGHNT, YENEEA. Trimming left V 0 bases short and J 12 bases short, with 12 bases between. CDR3 sequence (DNA): TGTGCCAGCAGCTTAGATCGAAGCACTAGGCAGTTCTTC. Residues: CASSLDRSTRQFF.

This chain joins TRBV27 and TRBJ2-7; D is perhaps TRBD1 (6 bases). With 3 bases removed from V and 0 bases from J, the gap between germline ends came to 12 bases. Germline assignment: CDR1 MNHEY and CDR2 SMNVEV (reference sequence). CDR3 size: 15 residues. The CDR3 sequence: CASSFLGASSYEQYF. The CDR3 DNA follows: TGTGCCAGCAGTTTCCTGGGGGCAAGCTCCTACGAGCAGTACTTC.

The gene calls are TRBV7-2 and TRBJ2-5; no clear D gene. Germline V gene data show CDR1 as SGHTA and CDR2 as FQGNSA. The CDR3 length is 15 residues. V dropped 2 bases and J dropped 7 bases, with 17 bases sitting between them. The CDR3 protein is CASSLRSRHTGTQYF. CDR3 bases: TGTGCCAGCAGCTTAAGGTCCAGACACACGGGGACCCAGTACTTC. Using reference TRBV7-2 and TRBJ2-5 for the parts outside the CDR3, the full variable domain is GAGVSQSPSNKVTEKGKDVELRCDPISGHTALYWYRQSLGQGLEFLIYFQGNSAPDKSGLPSDRFSAERTGGSVSTLTIQRTQQEDSAVYLCASSLRSRHTGTQYFGPGTRLLVL.

The gene calls are TRBV5-1 and TRBJ2-7, with a possible D match to TRBD2 (7 bases). Germline lookup yields CDR1 SGHRS and CDR2 YFSETQ. The CDR3 is made up of 15 amino acids. V was trimmed by 0 bases and J by 2 bases, leaving 12 bases between them. In DNA, the CDR3 is TGCGCCAGCAGCTTGGGGGGGGGCCGCCCCTACGAGCAGTACTTC. Protein sequence: CASSLGGGRPYEQYF.

The chain couples TRBV7-8 to TRBJ1-2; 7 bases agree with TRBD1. This CDR3 comprises 16 residues. Germline CDR1 reads SGHVS; CDR2 reads FQNEAQ. J lost 4 bases, V lost 1 base, and 9 bases had no gene match. The CDR3 region is CASSLGWEGALYGYTF. The CDR3 DNA follows: TGTGCCAGCAGCTTAGGCTGGGAGGGGGCTCTCTATGGCTACACCTTC.

The CDR3 DNA follows: TGTGCCAGTAGTATTGCATTACTAGCGGGCCTCATATACAATGAGCAGTTCTTC. It is translated as CASSIALLAGLIYNEQFF. V gene TRBV19 combines with J gene TRBJ2-1; TRBD2 aligns across 9 bases. Per the germline V gene, CDR1 is LNHDA and CDR2 is SQIVND (reference sequence). V lost 3 bases to trimming and J lost 4 bases; unmatched junction nucleotides: 13. The CDR3 runs to 18 residues.

This clone was observed once. V and J are TRBV5-1 and TRBJ1-2; D unclear. Trimming pared 0 bases from V and 8 bases from J, leaving 14 bases between. Germline V CDR1 and CDR2: SGHRS, YFSETQ. The CDR3 has 14 amino acids. CDR3: CASSLAPLSEGYTF. The CDR3 bases are TGCGCCAGCAGCTTGGCACCCCTTAGTGAGGGCTACACCTTC.

This clone was recorded at least ten times. The chain uses TRBV3-1 (or the pseudogene TRBV3-2) and TRBJ2-7; D possibly uses TRBD1 or TRBD2 (5 bases each). Between the trimmed V and J ends, which lost 4 bases and 7 bases, there was a span of 14 bases. CDR3 size: 13 residues. Looked up from germline, CDR1 is LGHDT and CDR2 is YNNKEL (reference sequence). Written as DNA, the CDR3 is TGTGCCAGCAGCCCTTTGGGGGTGAGTGAGCAGTACTTC. Its translation: CASSPLGVSEQYF.

The V call is TRBV2, the J call TRBJ2-3, with D perhaps TRBD1 or TRBD2 (7 bases each). Germline values: CDR1 SNHLY, CDR2 FYNNEI. The CDR3 loop spans 16 amino acids. The germline V and J ends were trimmed by 0 bases and 4 bases, with 14 bases remaining between them. This chain's CDR3 is CASSEAIPGGADTQYF. CDR3 in DNA: TGTGCCAGCAGTGAAGCAATCCCAGGGGGGGCAGATACGCAGTATTTT.

DNA for the CDR3: TGCAGCGGTGGTCTAGCGGGGGGAACCGGGGAGCTGTTTTTT. Translating it yields CSGGLAGGTGELFF. V usage is TRBV29-1 and J usage is TRBJ2-2, with TRBD2 matching over 11 bases. The CDR3 covers 14 residues. The germline V gene encodes CDR1 SQVTM and CDR2 ANQGSEA. J lost 5 bases, V lost 7 bases, and 6 bases had no gene match.

This clone appeared once. J is TRBJ1-4 and V is TRBV7-9; the D gene is possibly TRBD1 (6 bases). This CDR3 is 14 amino acids long. The germline V and J ends were trimmed by 4 bases and 10 bases, with 16 bases remaining between them. The germline CDR1 and CDR2 sequences are SEHNR and FQNEAQ (reference sequence). The CDR3 region is CASSSNTPGAKLFF. CDR3 sequence (DNA): TGTGCCAGCAGCTCCAATACACCAGGGGCAAAACTGTTTTTT.

The chain carries TRBV11-2 and TRBJ1-2; 9 bases align to TRBD1. Per germline, CDR1 SGHAT and CDR2 FQNNGV. The CDR3 totals 15 residues. V dropped 7 bases and J dropped 4; count of bases not matched to a gene: 10. In DNA form, the CDR3 reads TGTGCCAGCACCAAATCGACAGGGGGATCCTATGGCTACACCTTC. It specifies CASTKSTGGSYGYTF.

The V call is TRBV28, the J call TRBJ1-4; 10 bases line up with TRBD1. Looked up from germline, CDR1 is MDHEN and CDR2 is SYDVKM. With 0 bases clipped from V and 8 bases from J, the junction kept 6 bases outside the gene matches. CDR3 length equals 16 residues. The CDR3 protein is CASSLWSTGGMEKLFF. For the CDR3, the DNA is TGTGCCAGCAGTTTATGGTCGACAGGGGGCATGGAAAAACTGTTTTTT.

The chain joins TRBV29-1 to TRBJ2-5, with no clear D. The V end was cut by 5 bases, the J end by 7 bases, with 14 bases between. This CDR3 spans 12 amino acids. Per the germline V gene, CDR1 is SQVTM and CDR2 is ANQGSEA. The CDR3 DNA reads as TGCAGCGTTTCGACATCCTTCGGGACCCAGTACTTC. Translated: CSVSTSFGTQYF. Looking up the rest from reference TRBV29-1 and TRBJ2-5 gives the full variable domain: SAVISQKPSRDICQRGTSLTIQCQVDSQVTMMFWYRQQPGQSLTLIATANQGSEATYESGFVIDKFPISRPNLTFSTLTVSNMSPEDSSIYLCSVSTSFGTQYFGPGTRLLVL.

V usage is TRBV11-3 and J usage is TRBJ2-1, with D perhaps matching TRBD2 (6 bases). This CDR3 is 14 amino acids long. Germline lookup yields CDR1 SGHNT and CDR2 YENEEA. The V and J ends lost 2 bases and 9 bases respectively, with 14 bases between them. The CDR3 loop is CASSLLGSTGEQFF. Here the CDR3 DNA reads TGTGCCAGCAGCTTACTCGGGAGCACGGGTGAGCAGTTCTTC.

The chain carries TRBV28 and TRBJ1-2; D gene ambiguous. V lost 5 bases, J lost 4 bases, and 8 bases lay in between. This CDR3 has 12 residues. CDR1 and CDR2 (germline): MDHEN, SYDVKM. The CDR3 is CASSPNGYGYTF. The CDR3 DNA reads TGTGCCAGCAGTCCAAACGGCTATGGCTACACCTTC.